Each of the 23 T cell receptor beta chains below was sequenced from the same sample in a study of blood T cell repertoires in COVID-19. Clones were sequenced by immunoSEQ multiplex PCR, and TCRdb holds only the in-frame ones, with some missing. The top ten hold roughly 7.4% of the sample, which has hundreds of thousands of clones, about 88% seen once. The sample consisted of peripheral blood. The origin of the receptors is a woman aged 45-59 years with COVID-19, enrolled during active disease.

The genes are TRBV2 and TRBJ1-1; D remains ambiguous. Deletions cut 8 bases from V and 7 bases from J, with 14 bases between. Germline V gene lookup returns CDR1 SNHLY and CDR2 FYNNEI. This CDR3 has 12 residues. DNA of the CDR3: TGTGCCAGCCGCGAGGAGGGTGTTGAAGCTTTCTTT. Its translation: CASREEGVEAFF.

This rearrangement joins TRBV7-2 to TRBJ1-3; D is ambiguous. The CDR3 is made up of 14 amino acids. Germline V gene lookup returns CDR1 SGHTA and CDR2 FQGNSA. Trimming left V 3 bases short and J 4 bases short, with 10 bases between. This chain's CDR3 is CASSFFGGGNTIYF. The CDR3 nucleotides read TGTGCCAGCAGCTTTTTTGGCGGGGGAAACACCATATATTTT.

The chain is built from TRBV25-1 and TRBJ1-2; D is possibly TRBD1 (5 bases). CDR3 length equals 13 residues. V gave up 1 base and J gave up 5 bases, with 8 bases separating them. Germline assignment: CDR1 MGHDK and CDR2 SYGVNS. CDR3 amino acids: CASSESTAYGYTF. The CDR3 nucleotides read TGTGCCAGCAGTGAATCGACAGCTTATGGCTACACCTTC.

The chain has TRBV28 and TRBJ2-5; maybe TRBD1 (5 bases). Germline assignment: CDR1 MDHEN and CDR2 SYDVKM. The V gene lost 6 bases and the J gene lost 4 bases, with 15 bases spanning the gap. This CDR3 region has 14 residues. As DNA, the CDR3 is TGTGCCAGCAGACCAGTAGGGGTAGGAGAGACCCAGTACTTC. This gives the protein CASRPVGVGETQYF.

CDR3 sequence: CASSFGDRVGQYF. In nucleotides, the CDR3 is TGTGCCAGCAGCTTCGGGGACAGAGTTGGTCAGTACTTC. The V and J genes are TRBV5-5 and TRBJ2-4, with 7 positions matching TRBD1. Germline CDR1 is SGHKS and CDR2 is YYEKEE (reference sequence). The trim removed 2 bases at V and 12 bases at J, leaving 8 bases unmatched. The CDR3 is made up of 13 amino acids.

The CDR3 loop reads CASSSGTGPSGNTIYF. DNA of the CDR3: TGTGCCAGCAGCTCCGGGACAGGGCCCTCTGGAAACACCATATATTTT. The rearrangement links TRBV5-6 to TRBJ1-3; the match to TRBD1 covers 9 bases. Germline CDR1 reads SGHDT; CDR2 reads YYEEEE. The trim removed 3 bases at V and 0 bases at J, leaving 4 bases unmatched. The CDR3 is 16 residues long.

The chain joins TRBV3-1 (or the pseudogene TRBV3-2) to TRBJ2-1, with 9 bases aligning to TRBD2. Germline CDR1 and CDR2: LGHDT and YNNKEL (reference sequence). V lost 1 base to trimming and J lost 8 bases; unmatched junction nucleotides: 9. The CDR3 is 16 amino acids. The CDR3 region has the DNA TGTGCCAGCAGCCAAGGACCGGGACTAGCAGCCGATGAGCAGTTCTTC. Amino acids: CASSQGPGLAADEQFF.

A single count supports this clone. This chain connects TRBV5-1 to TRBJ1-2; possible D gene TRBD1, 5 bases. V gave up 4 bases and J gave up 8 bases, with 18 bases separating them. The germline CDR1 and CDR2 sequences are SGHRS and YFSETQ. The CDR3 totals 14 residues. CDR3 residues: CASSRDSIPYGYTF. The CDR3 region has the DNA TGCGCCAGCAGCCGTGACAGTATCCCCTACGGCTACACCTTC.

The CDR3 protein is CASSAPGAGGRGNTEAFF. The CDR3 DNA follows: TGTGCCAGCAGTGCCCCGGGGGCAGGGGGAAGGGGGAACACTGAAGCTTTCTTT. The chain employs TRBV2 and TRBJ1-1; 7 bases align to TRBD1. The germline gives CDR1 SNHLY, CDR2 FYNNEI. The CDR3 is 18 amino acids. V trimming: 4 bases; J trimming: 1 base; junction bases outside the gene matches: 15. Full variable domain (outside the CDR3, taken from reference TRBV2 and TRBJ1-1): EPEVTQTPSHQVTQMGQEVILRCVPISNHLYFYWYRQILGQKVEFLVSFYNNEISEKSEIFDDQFSVERPDGSNFTLKIRSTKLEDSAMYFCASSAPGAGGRGNTEAFFGQGTRLTVV.

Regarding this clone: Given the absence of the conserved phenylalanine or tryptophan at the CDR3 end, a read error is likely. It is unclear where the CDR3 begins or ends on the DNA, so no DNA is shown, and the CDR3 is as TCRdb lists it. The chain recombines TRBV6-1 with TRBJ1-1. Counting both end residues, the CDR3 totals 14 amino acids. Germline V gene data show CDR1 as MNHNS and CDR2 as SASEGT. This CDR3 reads CASSEGREGFWGET.

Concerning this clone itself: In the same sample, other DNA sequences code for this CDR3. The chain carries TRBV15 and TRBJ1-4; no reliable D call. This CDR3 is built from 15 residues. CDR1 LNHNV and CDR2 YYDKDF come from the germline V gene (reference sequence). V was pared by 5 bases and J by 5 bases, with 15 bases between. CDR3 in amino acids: CATSPRRGSNEKLFF. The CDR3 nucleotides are TGTGCCACCAGCCCAAGACGCGGATCGAATGAAAAACTGTTTTTT.

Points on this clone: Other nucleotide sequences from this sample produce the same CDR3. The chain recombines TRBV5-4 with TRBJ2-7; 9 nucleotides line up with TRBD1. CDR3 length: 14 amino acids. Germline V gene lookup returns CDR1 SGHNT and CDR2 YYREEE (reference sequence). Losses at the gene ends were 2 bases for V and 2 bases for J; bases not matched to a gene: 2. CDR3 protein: CASSLGDRAYEQYF. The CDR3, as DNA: TGTGCCAGCAGCTTAGGGGACAGGGCCTACGAGCAGTACTTC.

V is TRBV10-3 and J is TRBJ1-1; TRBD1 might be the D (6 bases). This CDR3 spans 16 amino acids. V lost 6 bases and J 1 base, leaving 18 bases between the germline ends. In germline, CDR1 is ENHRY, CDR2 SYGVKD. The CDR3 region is CAIRTVTGSGNTEAFF. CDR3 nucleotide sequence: TGTGCCATCAGGACTGTCACAGGGTCCGGGAACACTGAAGCTTTCTTT.

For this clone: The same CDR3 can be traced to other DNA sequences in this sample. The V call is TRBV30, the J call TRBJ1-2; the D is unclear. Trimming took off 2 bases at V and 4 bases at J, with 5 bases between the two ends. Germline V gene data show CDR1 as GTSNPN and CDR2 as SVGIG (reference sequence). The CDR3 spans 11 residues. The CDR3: CAWSSSYGYTF. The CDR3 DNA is TGTGCCTGGAGTTCCAGCTATGGCTACACCTTC.

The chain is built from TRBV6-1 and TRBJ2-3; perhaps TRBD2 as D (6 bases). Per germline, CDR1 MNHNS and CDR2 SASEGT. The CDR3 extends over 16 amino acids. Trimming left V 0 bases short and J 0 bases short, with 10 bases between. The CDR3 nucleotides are TGTGCCAGCAGTGAAGCCCGGGGGTGGAGCACAGATACGCAGTATTTT. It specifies CASSEARGWSTDTQYF.

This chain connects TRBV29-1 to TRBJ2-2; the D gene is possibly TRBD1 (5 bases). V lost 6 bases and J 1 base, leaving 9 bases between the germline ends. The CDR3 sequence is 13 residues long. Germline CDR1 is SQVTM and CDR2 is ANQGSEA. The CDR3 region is CSVQGLNTGELFF. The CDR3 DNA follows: TGCAGCGTCCAGGGTCTGAACACCGGGGAGCTGTTTTTT.

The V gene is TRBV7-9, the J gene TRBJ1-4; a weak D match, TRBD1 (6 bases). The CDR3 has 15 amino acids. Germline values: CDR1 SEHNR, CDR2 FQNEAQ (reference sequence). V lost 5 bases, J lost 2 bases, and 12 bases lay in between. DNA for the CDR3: TGTGCCAGCAGCCCAGCCAGGGGTACTAATGAAAAACTGTTTTTT. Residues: CASSPARGTNEKLFF.

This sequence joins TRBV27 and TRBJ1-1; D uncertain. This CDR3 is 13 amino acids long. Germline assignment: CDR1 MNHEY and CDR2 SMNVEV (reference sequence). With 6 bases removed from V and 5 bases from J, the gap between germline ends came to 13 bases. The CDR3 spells CASSHVHLTEAFF. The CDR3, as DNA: TGTGCCAGCAGCCACGTTCACCTAACTGAAGCTTTCTTT.

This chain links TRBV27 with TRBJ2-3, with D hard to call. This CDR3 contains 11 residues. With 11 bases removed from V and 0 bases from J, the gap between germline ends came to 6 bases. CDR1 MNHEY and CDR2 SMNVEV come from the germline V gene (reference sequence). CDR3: CASSSTDTQYF. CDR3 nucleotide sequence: TGTGCCTCCTCTAGCACAGATACGCAGTATTTT.

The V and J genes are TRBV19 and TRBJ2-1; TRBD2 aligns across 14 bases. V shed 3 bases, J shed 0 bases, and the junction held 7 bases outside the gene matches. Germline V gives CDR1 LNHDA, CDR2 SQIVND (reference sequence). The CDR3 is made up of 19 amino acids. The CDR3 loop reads CASSIGLAGGLSSYNEQFF. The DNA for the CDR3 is TGTGCCAGTAGTATTGGACTAGCGGGGGGCCTAAGCTCCTACAATGAGCAGTTCTTC.

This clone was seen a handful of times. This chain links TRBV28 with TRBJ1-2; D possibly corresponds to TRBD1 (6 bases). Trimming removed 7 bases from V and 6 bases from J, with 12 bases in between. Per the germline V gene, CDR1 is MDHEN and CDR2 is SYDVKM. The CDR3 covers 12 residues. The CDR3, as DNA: TGTGCCAGCACTTACAGGGAGAATGGCTACACCTTC. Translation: CASTYRENGYTF.

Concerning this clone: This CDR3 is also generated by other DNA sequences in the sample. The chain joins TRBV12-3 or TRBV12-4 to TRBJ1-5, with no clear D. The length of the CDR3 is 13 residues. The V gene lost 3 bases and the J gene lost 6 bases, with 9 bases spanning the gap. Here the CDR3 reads CASSLTRGQPQHF. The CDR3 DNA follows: TGTGCCAGCAGTTTGACTAGAGGTCAGCCCCAGCATTTT.

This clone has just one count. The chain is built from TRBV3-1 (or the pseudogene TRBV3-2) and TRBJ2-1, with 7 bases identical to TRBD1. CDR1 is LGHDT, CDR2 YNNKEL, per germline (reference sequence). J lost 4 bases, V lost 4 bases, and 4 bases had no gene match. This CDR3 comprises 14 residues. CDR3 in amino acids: CASSPRGPYNEQFF. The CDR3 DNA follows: TGTGCCAGCAGCCCAAGGGGGCCATACAATGAGCAGTTCTTC.